The text below deals with one T cell receptor (beta chain). The data were obtained in a study of OX40 agonist ivuxolimab in advanced cancers. Study as a whole: Aged 23 to 79 with a mean of about 60 years, they were approximately 79% male. One hepatocellular carcinoma and a couple of cutaneous melanoma patients partially responded.

In germline, CDR1 is MNHEY, CDR2 SVGAGI. CDR3 length: 12 amino acids. The ends lost 6 bases at V and 4 bases at J; junction bases unmatched: 2. Measured with immunoSEQ multiplex PCR; TCRdb has only the in-frame clones, and not every one. The sample yields roughly 77,000 clones, around nine tenths seen once. The sequence was obtained from an adult with an advanced solid tumor such as melanoma, head and neck, liver or kidney cancer. The starting material was CD4+ or CD8+ T cells sorted from blood, obtained in a trial of the OX40 agonist ivuxolimab. This rearrangement joins TRBV6-5 to TRBJ2-7, with 8 bases fitting TRBD1. CDR3 loop: CASSGQGYEQYF. The CDR3 DNA is TGTGCCAGCAGCGGACAGGGTTACGAGCAGTACTTC.